This T cell receptor (beta chain) is from a study of identifying expanded T cells in peripheral blood. Study results and caveats: About 1.3 clones differed between technical replicates, versus about 15 and 19 over time. Clone count variance between roughly 2-week samples rose with total template count.

Germline CDR1 SGDLS, CDR2 YYNGEE. CDR3 length: 14 amino acids. Trimming pared 4 bases from V and 2 bases from J, leaving 12 bases between. Comments on this clone: The antigen is undetermined.

No infections or other immune events were documented during collection. Some clones are missing from TCRdb's copy, which holds only in-frame ones; the method was immunoSEQ multiplex PCR. The data show tens of thousands of clones, 70% to 90% seen once. The sequenced sample consisted of blood. The sequence was collected from a person aged 18 to 75 in good health. The chain employs TRBV9 and TRBJ1-1, with D hard to call. The CDR3 sequence is CASSPRPGNTEAFF. The DNA for the CDR3 is TGTGCCAGCAGCCCCCGTCCGGGAAACACTGAAGCTTTCTTT.